Listed below are T cell receptor beta chains from one sample, sequenced in a study of tumor-infiltrating lymphocytes in primary liver carcinoma. MiXCR, run by TCRdb on the multiplex PCR reads, gives a single entry per CDR3 protein. The sample includes about 48,000 distinct CDR3 sequences, about 80% of them seen just once. Sequenced: liver tumor tissue from sampling region 3. These receptors were taken from a man between 35 and 55 years old with primary liver carcinoma and hepatitis B virus infection. Both conserved end residues are part of each CDR3. The order of the fields is clone size, V gene, J gene, D gene, CDR3 DNA, CDR3 protein. A D gene is named only where the DNA matches it firmly. A clone size is listed for some rows: how often the clone was seen (once, few, many), or a class if it is expanded.

>hyperexpanded|TRBV11-2|TRBJ2-5|-
TGTGCCAGCAGATCCCGGGACTCGGCCCACCAAGAGACCCAGTACTTC
CASRSRDSAHQETQYF
>-|TRBV11-2|TRBJ2-2|-
TGTACTAGCAGCCTGATTAGAACCGGGGAGCTGTTTTTT
CTSSLIRTGELFF
>-|TRBV6-2/TRBV6-3|TRBJ2-7|TRBD2
TGTGCCAGTAGTTACACAAGCGGGGGCTCCTACGAGCAGTACTTC
CASSYTSGGSYEQYF
>few|TRBV20-1|TRBJ2-7|-
TGCAGTGCTCTGGGGGACGGCGGCGAGCAGTACTTC
CSALGDGGEQYF
>-|TRBV6-2/TRBV6-3|TRBJ2-7|TRBD1
TGTACCAGCAGTCCCTACTCCCAAGGACAGGGGACCTACGAGCAGTACTTC
CTSSPYSQGQGTYEQYF
>many|TRBV25-1|TRBJ1-2|-
TGTGCCAGCAGTGAGTCCCATGGAGGCTACACCTTC
CASSESHGGYTF
>many|TRBV10-1|TRBJ2-7|-
TGCGCCAGCAGTGAGTCCGGGAGATACGAGCAGTACTTC
CASSESGRYEQYF
>once|TRBV11-2|TRBJ2-2|-
TGTGCCAGCAGCTTAGCGGGGGCCTACACCGGGGATCTGATTTTT
CASSLAGAYTGDLIF
>-|TRBV5-1|TRBJ1-5|-
TGCGCCAGCGGCTATAGGGACGGGGGTCAGCCCCAGCATTTT
CASGYRDGGQPQHF
>-|TRBV5-4|TRBJ2-5|TRBD1
TGCGCCAACAGCAGCATGACAGGGGTTGGCGAGACCCAGTACTTC
CANSSMTGVGETQYF
>-|TRBV21-1|TRBJ2-1|-
TGTGCCAGCAACAAAGAGGCGGGAGATAGCAATGAGCAGTTCTTC
CASNKEAGDSNEQFF
>few|TRBV7-3|TRBJ2-1|-
TGTGCCAGCAGCTTACTAGTGGGCTCCTACAATGAGCAGTTCTTC
CASSLLVGSYNEQFF
>-|TRBV12-3/TRBV12-4|TRBJ1-5|TRBD1
TGTGTCAGCAGCCTCAGGACAGGGGGCTTAAGCATCGGGGTCAATCAACCCCAGCATTTT
CVSSLRTGGLSIGVNQPQHF
>many|TRBV28|TRBJ1-2|TRBD1
TGTGCCAGCACCGAGGGGGCAGGGTATGGCTACACCTTC
CASTEGAGYGYTF
>-|TRBV6-1|TRBJ1-3|-
TGTGCCAGCAGCCAAAGAAGGAAAGACACAGGAAACACCATATATTTT
CASSQRRKDTGNTIYF
>many|TRBV30|TRBJ1-5|-
TGTGCCTGGAGTGGGGGGGCCGGTGCTCAGCCCCAGCATTTT
CAWSGGAGAQPQHF
>-|TRBV11-2|TRBJ1-1|TRBD1
TGTGCCAGCAGCTCCCTGGACAGGCCCAACACTGAAGCTTTCTTT
CASSSLDRPNTEAFF
>many|TRBV2|TRBJ2-7|TRBD1
TGTGCCAGCAATTTGGACAGGGGGCTTACCTACGAGCAGTACTTC
CASNLDRGLTYEQYF
>-|TRBV12-3/TRBV12-4|TRBJ2-2|-
TGTGCCAGCACGGAAGTTCCCAATACCGGGGAGCCGTTTTTT
CASTEVPNTGEPFF
>medium-sized|TRBV6-6|TRBJ2-1|TRBD2
TGTGCCAGCAGTTCCACATATGACCTAGCGGGGAATGAGCAGTTCTTC
CASSSTYDLAGNEQFF